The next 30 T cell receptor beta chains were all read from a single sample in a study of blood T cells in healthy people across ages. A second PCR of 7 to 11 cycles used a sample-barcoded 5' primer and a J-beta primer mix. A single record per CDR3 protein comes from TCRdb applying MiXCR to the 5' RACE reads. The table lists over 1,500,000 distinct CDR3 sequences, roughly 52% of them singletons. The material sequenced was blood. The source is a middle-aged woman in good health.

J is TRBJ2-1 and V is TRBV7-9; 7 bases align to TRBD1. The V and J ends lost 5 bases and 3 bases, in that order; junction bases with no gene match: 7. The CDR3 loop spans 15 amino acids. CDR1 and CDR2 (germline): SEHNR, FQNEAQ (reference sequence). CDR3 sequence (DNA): TGTGCCAGCAGCCCACCGGGACAGAACTACAATGAGCAGTTCTTC. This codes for CASSPPGQNYNEQFF.

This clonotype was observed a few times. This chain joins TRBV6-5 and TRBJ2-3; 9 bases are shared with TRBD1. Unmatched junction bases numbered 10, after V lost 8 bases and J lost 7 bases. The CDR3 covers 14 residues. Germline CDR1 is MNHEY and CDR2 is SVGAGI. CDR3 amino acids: CASAGQGKPHTQYF. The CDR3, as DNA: TGTGCCAGCGCTGGACAGGGGAAGCCTCATACGCAGTATTTT.

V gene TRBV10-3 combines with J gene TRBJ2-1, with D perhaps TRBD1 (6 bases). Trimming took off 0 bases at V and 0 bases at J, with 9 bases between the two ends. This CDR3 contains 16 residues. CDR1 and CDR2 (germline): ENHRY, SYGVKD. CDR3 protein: CAISESQGSSYNEQFF. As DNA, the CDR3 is TGTGCCATCAGTGAGTCCCAGGGGAGCTCCTACAATGAGCAGTTCTTC.

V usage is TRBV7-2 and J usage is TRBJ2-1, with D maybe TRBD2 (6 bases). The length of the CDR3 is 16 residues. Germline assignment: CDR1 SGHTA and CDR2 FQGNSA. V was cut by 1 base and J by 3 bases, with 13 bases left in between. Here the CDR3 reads CASSLGGGTGYNEQFF. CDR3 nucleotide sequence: TGTGCCAGCAGCTTAGGTGGGGGGACGGGCTACAATGAGCAGTTCTTC.

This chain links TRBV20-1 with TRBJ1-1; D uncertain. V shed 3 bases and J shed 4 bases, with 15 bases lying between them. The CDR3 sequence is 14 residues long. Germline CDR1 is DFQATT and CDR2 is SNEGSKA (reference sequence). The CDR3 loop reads CSARGLPTGTEAFF. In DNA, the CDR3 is TGCAGTGCTAGGGGTCTTCCCACCGGCACTGAAGCTTTCTTT.

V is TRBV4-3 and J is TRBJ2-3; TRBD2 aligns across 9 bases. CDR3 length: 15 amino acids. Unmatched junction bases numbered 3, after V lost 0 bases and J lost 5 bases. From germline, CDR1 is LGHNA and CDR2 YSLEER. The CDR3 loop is CASSQERGGKDTQYF. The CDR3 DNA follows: TGCGCCAGCAGCCAAGAGCGGGGGGGTAAAGATACGCAGTATTTT.

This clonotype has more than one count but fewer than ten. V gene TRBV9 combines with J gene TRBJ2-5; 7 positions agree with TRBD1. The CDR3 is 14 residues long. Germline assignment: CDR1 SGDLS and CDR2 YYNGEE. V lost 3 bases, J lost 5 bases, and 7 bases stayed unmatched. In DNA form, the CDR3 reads TGTGCCAGCAGCGCCGCGGACAGGCAGGAGACCCAGTACTTC. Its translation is CASSAADRQETQYF.

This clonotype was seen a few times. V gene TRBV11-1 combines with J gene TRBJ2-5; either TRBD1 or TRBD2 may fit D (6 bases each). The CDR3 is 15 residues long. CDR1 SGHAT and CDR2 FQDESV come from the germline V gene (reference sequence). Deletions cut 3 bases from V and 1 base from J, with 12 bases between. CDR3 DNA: TGTGCCAGCAGCTTGCGAGGGGGGTCCCAAGAGACCCAGTACTTC. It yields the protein CASSLRGGSQETQYF.

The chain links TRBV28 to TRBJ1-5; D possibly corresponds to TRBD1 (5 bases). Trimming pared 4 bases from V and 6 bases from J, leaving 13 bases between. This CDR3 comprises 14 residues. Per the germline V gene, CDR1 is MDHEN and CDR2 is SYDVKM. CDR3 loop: CASSSLYGGQPQHF. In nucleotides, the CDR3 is TGTGCCAGCAGTTCTCTATATGGGGGTCAGCCCCAGCATTTT.

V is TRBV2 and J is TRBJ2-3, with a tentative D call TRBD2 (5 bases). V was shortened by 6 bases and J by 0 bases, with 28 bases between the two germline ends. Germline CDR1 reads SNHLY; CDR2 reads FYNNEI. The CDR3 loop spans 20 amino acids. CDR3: CASRLLYPSRLTTSTDTQYF. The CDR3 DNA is TGTGCCAGCAGATTACTTTATCCTAGTCGACTAACCACTAGCACAGATACGCAGTATTTT.

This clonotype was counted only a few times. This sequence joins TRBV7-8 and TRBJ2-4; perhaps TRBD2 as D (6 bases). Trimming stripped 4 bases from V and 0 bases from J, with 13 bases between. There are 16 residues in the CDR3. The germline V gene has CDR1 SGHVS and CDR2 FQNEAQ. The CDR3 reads CASSSMRGLAKNIQYF. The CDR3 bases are TGTGCCAGCAGCTCGATGCGGGGTCTAGCCAAAAACATTCAGTACTTC.

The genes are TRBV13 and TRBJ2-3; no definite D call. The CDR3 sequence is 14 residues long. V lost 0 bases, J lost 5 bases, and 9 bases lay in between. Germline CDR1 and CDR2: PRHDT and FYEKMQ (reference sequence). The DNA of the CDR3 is TGTGCCAGCAGCTTAGGAGGAGCGAAAGATACGCAGTATTTT. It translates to CASSLGGAKDTQYF.

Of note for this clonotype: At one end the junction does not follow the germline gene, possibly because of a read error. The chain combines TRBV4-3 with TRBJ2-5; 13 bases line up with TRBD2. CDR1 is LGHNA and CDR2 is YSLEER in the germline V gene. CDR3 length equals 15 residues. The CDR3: CAGSQLAGGPQTQYF. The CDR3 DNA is TGCGCCGGCAGCCAACTAGCGGGGGGGCCACAGACCCAGTACTTC.

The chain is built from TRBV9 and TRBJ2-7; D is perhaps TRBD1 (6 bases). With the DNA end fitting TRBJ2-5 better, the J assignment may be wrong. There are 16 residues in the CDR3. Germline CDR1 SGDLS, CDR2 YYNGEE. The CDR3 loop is CASSGVAIGGVKTQYF. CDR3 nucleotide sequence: TGTGCCAGCAGCGGGGTAGCTATAGGGGGTGTAAAGACCCAGTACTTC.

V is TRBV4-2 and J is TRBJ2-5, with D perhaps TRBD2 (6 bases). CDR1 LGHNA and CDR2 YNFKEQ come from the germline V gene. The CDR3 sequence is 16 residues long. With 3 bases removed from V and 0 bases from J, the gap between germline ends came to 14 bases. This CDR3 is CASSHLGGPNQETQYF. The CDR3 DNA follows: TGTGCCAGCAGCCACTTGGGGGGACCGAACCAAGAGACCCAGTACTTC.

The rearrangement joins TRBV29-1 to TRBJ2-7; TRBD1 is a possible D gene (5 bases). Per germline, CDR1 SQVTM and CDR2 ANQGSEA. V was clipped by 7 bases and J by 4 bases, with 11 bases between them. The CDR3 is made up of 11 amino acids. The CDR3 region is CSDIQGYEQYF. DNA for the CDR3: TGCAGCGACATCCAGGGTTACGAGCAGTACTTC.

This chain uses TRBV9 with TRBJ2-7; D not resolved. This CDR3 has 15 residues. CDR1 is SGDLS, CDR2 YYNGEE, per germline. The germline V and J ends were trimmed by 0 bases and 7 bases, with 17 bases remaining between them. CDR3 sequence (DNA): TGTGCCAGCAGCGTAGGGCTTGGGGATGGTTATGAGCAGTACTTC. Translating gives CASSVGLGDGYEQYF.

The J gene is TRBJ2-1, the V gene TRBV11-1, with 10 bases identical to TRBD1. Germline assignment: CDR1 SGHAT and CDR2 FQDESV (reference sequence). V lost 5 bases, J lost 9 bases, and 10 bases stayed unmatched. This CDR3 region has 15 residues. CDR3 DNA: TGTGCCAGCAGCGCATCCGGGACAGGGGTCGGTGAGCAGTTCTTC. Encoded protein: CASSASGTGVGEQFF.

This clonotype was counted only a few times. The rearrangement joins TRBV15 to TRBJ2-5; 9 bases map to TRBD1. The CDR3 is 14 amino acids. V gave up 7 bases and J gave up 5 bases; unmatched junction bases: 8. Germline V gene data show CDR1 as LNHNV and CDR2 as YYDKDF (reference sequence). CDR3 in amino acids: CATTTGGGMETQYF. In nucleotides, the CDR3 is TGTGCCACCACAACAGGGGGCGGGATGGAGACCCAGTACTTC.

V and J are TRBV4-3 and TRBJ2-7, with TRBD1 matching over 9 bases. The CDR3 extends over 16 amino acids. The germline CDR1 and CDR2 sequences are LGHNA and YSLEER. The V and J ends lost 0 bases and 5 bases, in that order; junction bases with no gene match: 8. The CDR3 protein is CASSQDLGQGNNEQYF. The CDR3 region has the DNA TGCGCCAGCAGCCAAGACTTGGGACAGGGTAATAACGAGCAGTACTTC.

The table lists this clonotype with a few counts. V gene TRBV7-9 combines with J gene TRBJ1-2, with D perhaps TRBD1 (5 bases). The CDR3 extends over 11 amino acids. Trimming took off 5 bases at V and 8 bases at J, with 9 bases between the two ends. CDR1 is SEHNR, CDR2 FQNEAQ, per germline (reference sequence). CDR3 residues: CASSRQTGYTF. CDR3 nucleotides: TGTGCCAGCAGCCGACAGACGGGCTACACCTTC.

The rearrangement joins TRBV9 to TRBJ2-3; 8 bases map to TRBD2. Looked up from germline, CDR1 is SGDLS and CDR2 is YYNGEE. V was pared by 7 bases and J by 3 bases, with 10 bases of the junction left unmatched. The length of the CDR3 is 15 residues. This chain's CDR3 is CASGRTGGPTDTQYF. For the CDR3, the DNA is TGTGCCAGCGGACGAACGGGGGGGCCAACAGATACGCAGTATTTT.

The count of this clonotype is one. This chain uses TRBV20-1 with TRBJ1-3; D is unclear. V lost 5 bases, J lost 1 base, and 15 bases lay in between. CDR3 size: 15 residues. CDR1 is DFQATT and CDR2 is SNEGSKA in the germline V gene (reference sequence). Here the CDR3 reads CSASPGFLSGNTIYF. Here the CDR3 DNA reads TGCAGTGCTTCCCCCGGATTCCTGTCTGGAAACACCATATATTTT.

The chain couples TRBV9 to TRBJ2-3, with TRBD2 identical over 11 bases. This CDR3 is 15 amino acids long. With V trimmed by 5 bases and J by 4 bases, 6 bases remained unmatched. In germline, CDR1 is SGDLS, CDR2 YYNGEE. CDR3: CASRGLAVDPDTQYF. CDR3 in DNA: TGTGCCAGCAGGGGACTAGCGGTCGATCCAGATACGCAGTATTTT.

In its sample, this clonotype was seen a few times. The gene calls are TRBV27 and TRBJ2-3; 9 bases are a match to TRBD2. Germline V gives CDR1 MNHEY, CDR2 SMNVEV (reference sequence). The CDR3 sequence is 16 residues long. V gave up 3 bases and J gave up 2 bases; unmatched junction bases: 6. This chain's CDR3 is CASSLDSGGTTDTQYF. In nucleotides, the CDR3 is TGTGCCAGCAGTTTGGATAGCGGGGGTACCACAGATACGCAGTATTTT.

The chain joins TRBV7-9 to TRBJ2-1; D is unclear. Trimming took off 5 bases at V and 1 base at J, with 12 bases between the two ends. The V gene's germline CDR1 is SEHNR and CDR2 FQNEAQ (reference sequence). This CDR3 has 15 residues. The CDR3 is CASSGEFNSYNEQFF. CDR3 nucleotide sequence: TGTGCCAGCAGCGGAGAGTTTAATTCCTACAATGAGCAGTTCTTC.

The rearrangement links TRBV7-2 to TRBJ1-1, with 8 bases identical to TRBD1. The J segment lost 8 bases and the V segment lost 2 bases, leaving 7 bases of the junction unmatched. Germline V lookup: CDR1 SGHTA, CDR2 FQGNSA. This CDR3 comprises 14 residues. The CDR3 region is CASSLQGAGVEAFF. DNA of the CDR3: TGTGCCAGCAGCTTACAGGGGGCGGGTGTCGAAGCTTTCTTT.

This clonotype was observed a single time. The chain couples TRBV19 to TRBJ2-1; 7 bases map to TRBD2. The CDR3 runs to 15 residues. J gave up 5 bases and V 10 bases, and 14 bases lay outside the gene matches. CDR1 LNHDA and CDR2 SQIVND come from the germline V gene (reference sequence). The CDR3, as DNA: TGTGCCATCGGCCCGGGGGGAAGTCTGGACAATGAGCAGTTCTTC. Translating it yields CAIGPGGSLDNEQFF. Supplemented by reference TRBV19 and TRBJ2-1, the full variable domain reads DGGITQSPKYLFRKEGQNVTLSCEQNLNHDAMYWYRQDPGQGLRLIYYSQIVNDFQKGDIAEGYSVSREKKESFPLTVTSAQKNPTAFYLCAIGPGGSLDNEQFFGPGTRLTVL.

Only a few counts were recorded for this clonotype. The CDR3 DNA reads as TGCGCCAGCAGCCAAGGGACTAGCGGATACACAGATACGCAGTATTTT. Translation gives CASSQGTSGYTDTQYF. This sequence joins TRBV5-1 and TRBJ2-3; TRBD2 matches at 11 bases. J lost 2 bases, V lost 4 bases, and 6 bases had no gene match. The CDR3 totals 16 residues. Per the germline V gene, CDR1 is SGHRS and CDR2 is YFSETQ. The variable domain in full, with the rest retrieved from reference TRBV5-1 and TRBJ2-3, is KAGVTQTPRYLIKTRGQQVTLSCSPISGHRSVSWYQQTPGQGLQFLFEYFSETQRNKGNFPGRFSGRQFSNSRSEMNVSTLELGDSALYLCASSQGTSGYTDTQYFGPGTRLTVL.

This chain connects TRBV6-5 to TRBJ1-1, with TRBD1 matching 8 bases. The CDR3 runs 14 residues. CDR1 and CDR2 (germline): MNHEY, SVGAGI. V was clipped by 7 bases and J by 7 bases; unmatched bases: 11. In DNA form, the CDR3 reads TGTGCCAGCAACCGAGACAGGGGATTTGTTGAAGCTTTCTTT. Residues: CASNRDRGFVEAFF.